These T cell receptor beta chains were read from a single sample in a study of cytomegalovirus exposure and HLA in healthy donors. Method: immunoSEQ multiplex PCR; TCRdb's copy keeps in-frame clones and lacks some. The sample has around 140,000 clones; about 80% are singletons. Material for sequencing was PBMCs. Every receptor here comes from a female donor in good health and CMV-seronegative. The CDR3 runs from the conserved cysteine through the conserved F or W. D genes are given only for firm matches. Expanded clones get a size class; other rows say once, few or many, or leave the size out.

v_gene,abundance,j_gene,d_gene,CDR3aa,CDR3nt
TRBV30,few,TRBJ2-5,TRBD2,CAWSRSGRPGETQYF,TGTGCCTGGAGTCGTAGCGGGAGGCCCGGAGAGACCCAGTACTTC
TRBV9,NA,TRBJ2-2,TRBD1,CASSGTGDSAGELFF,TGTGCCAGCAGCGGTACAGGGGACAGCGCCGGGGAGCTGTTTTTT
TRBV30,NA,TRBJ1-6,NA,CAWSITGSYNSPLHF,TGTGCCTGGAGTATAACGGGCTCCTATAATTCACCCCTCCACTTT
TRBV7-8,NA,TRBJ2-5,NA,CASSSFRGFRQETQYF,TGTGCCAGCAGCTCCTTTAGAGGGTTCCGCCAAGAGACCCAGTACTTC
TRBV29-1,NA,TRBJ1-1,NA,CSVAGAYNTEAFF,TGCAGCGTTGCAGGGGCGTACAACACTGAAGCTTTCTTT
TRBV5-6,NA,TRBJ1-6,NA,CASSPGQSNSPLHF,TGTGCCAGCAGCCCCGGACAGTCAAATTCACCCCTCCACTTT
TRBV13,NA,TRBJ2-1,TRBD2,CASSPRLAGNEQFF,TGTGCCAGCAGCCCGCGACTAGCGGGCAATGAGCAGTTCTTC
TRBV30,NA,TRBJ1-5,NA,CAWSHSNQPQHF,TGTGCCTGGAGCCATAGCAATCAGCCCCAGCATTTT
TRBV6-1,NA,TRBJ2-1,NA,CASTPQRAAYNEQFF,TGTGCCAGCACGCCGCAGAGGGCAGCCTACAATGAGCAGTTCTTC
TRBV5-1,NA,TRBJ2-1,TRBD1,CASSLLWTGQPISYNEQFF,TGCGCCAGCAGCTTACTCTGGACAGGGCAGCCAATTTCCTACAATGAGCAGTTCTTC
TRBV6-5,NA,TRBJ2-3,TRBD2,CASSLGRRGGLDTQYF,TGTGCCAGCAGTTTGGGTCGGCGGGGGGGCTTAGATACGCAGTATTTT
TRBV9,few,TRBJ2-7,NA,CASSVDGSAYEQYF,TGTGCCAGCAGCGTAGACGGGTCGGCCTACGAGCAGTACTTC
TRBV2,NA,TRBJ1-1,NA,CASNRRSDTEAFF,TGTGCCAGCAATAGGCGGTCGGACACTGAAGCTTTCTTT
TRBV7-2,NA,TRBJ2-3,NA,CASTAGATRDTQYF,TGTGCCAGCACCGCGGGGGCCACGAGAGATACGCAGTATTTT
TRBV28,NA,TRBJ1-6,TRBD1,CASMRTGARDHSPLHF,TGTGCCAGCATGAGGACAGGGGCGCGGGATCATTCACCCCTCCACTTT
TRBV28,NA,TRBJ1-2,TRBD1,CASSGWTGKVISYTF,TGTGCCAGCAGTGGCTGGACAGGGAAGGTTATTAGCTACACCTTC
TRBV14,NA,TRBJ1-1,NA,CASSLNKNTEAFF,TGTGCCAGCAGCCTAAATAAAAACACTGAAGCTTTCTTT
TRBV9,NA,TRBJ2-1,TRBD2,CASSVLLAGGEQFF,TGTGCCAGCAGCGTTCTACTAGCGGGGGGGGAGCAGTTCTTC
TRBV9,NA,TRBJ2-1,TRBD2,CASSGALASGLGEQFF,TGTGCCAGCAGCGGGGCGCTGGCTAGCGGTTTGGGTGAGCAGTTCTTC
TRBV15,few,TRBJ2-1,NA,CATSIGRSYNEQFF,TGTGCCACCAGCATTGGGAGATCCTACAATGAGCAGTTCTTC
TRBV4-1,NA,TRBJ2-1,NA,CASSQEVGDVRSYNEQFF,TGCGCCAGCAGCCAAGAGGTGGGAGACGTAAGGTCCTACAATGAGCAGTTCTTC
TRBV6-1,once,TRBJ1-1,TRBD1,CASPKTGGNTEAFF,TGTGCCAGCCCTAAGACAGGGGGAAACACTGAAGCTTTCTTT
TRBV7-9,NA,TRBJ1-1,NA,CASSLIQGKTEAFF,TGTGCCAGCAGCTTAATCCAGGGCAAGACTGAAGCTTTCTTT
TRBV29-1,NA,TRBJ1-5,NA,CSVDGGESQPQHF,TGCAGCGTTGACGGAGGGGAGAGTCAGCCCCAGCATTTT
TRBV5-1,NA,TRBJ1-1,NA,CASREGASGEAFF,TGCGCCAGCAGGGAAGGGGCTAGCGGCGAGGCTTTCTTT
TRBV28,once,TRBJ2-5,TRBD1,CASSFGTGLKETQYF,TGTGCCAGCAGTTTCGGGACAGGGTTGAAAGAGACCCAGTACTTC
TRBV5-1,once,TRBJ1-2,NA,CASSLDRARGYTF,TGCGCCAGCAGCTTGGACAGGGCGCGGGGCTACACCTTC
TRBV5-1,NA,TRBJ2-3,NA,CASSLAGVFTDTQYF,TGCGCCAGCAGCTTGGCAGGGGTTTTCACAGATACGCAGTATTTT
TRBV10-1,few,TRBJ2-7,TRBD2,CAHSGGQPYSYEQYF,TGCGCCCATTCGGGGGGGCAGCCCTACTCCTACGAGCAGTACTTC
TRBV13,NA,TRBJ1-1,TRBD1,CASSQTTRQGGYDTEAFF,TGTGCCAGCAGCCAAACAACCAGACAGGGAGGCTACGACACTGAAGCTTTCTTT
TRBV27,NA,TRBJ2-5,NA,CASSLAYRETQYF,TGTGCCAGCAGTTTAGCCTACAGGGAGACCCAGTACTTC
TRBV6-6,few,TRBJ1-1,NA,CASRQGGNTEAFF,TGTGCCAGCAGACAGGGTGGGAACACTGAAGCTTTCTTT
TRBV7-2,NA,TRBJ2-1,TRBD2,CASSPPTSGRNEQFF,TGTGCCAGCAGCCCCCCGACTAGCGGGAGGAATGAGCAGTTCTTC
TRBV5-4,NA,TRBJ1-1,NA,CASSFPGSEGEAFF,TGTGCCAGCAGCTTCCCCGGCAGTGAGGGTGAAGCTTTCTTT
TRBV21-1,NA,TRBJ2-4,NA,CASSKISTEAKNIQYF,TGTGCCAGCAGCAAAATATCTACTGAGGCCAAAAACATTCAGTACTTC
TRBV28,NA,TRBJ2-7,TRBD1,CGTGSYEQYF,TGTGGGACAGGGAGCTACGAGCAGTACTTC
TRBV19,NA,TRBJ2-7,TRBD1,CASSTTGVVEQYF,TGTGCCAGTAGTACAACAGGGGTCGTCGAGCAGTACTTC
TRBV30,NA,TRBJ1-1,NA,CAWSEDSSNTEAFF,TGTGCCTGGAGTGAGGACAGTTCGAACACTGAAGCTTTCTTT
TRBV10-3,few,TRBJ2-1,NA,CAISASGDPYNEQFF,TGTGCCATCAGTGCCTCGGGGGACCCATACAATGAGCAGTTCTTC
TRBV15,NA,TRBJ2-7,NA,CATSRDGGATYEQYF,TGTGCCACCAGCAGAGATGGGGGGGCTACCTACGAGCAGTACTTC
TRBV18,NA,TRBJ1-4,TRBD1,CASSRGQGNEKLFF,TGTGCCAGCTCGCGGGGACAGGGGAATGAAAAACTGTTTTTT
TRBV10-3,NA,TRBJ2-7,NA,CAISEVAAYEQYF,TGTGCCATCAGTGAGGTGGCAGCCTACGAGCAGTACTTC
TRBV30,once,TRBJ2-2,NA,CAWSLVGHTGELFF,TGTGCCTGGAGTTTGGTGGGGCACACCGGGGAGCTGTTTTTT
TRBV15,NA,TRBJ2-1,TRBD2,CATSNRVRGGNEQFF,TGTGCCACCAGCAACCGGGTTCGGGGGGGCAATGAGCAGTTCTTC
TRBV2,NA,TRBJ2-3,NA,CASRTRQSTDTQYF,TGTGCCAGCAGGACTCGACAGAGCACAGATACGCAGTATTTT
TRBV6-6,few,TRBJ2-2,TRBD2,CASSPTSGNTGELFF,TGTGCCAGCAGCCCCACTAGCGGGAACACCGGGGAGCTGTTTTTT
TRBV5-1,NA,TRBJ1-2,NA,CASSLLEGPNYGYTF,TGCGCCAGCAGCTTGCTGGAGGGGCCTAACTATGGCTACACCTTC
TRBV19,NA,TRBJ1-5,NA,CASSIDDSSNQPQHF,TGTGCCAGTAGTATAGACGACAGTAGCAATCAGCCCCAGCATTTT
TRBV6-1,NA,TRBJ2-3,NA,CASSPTVTDTQYF,TGTGCCAGCAGTCCGACAGTCACAGATACGCAGTATTTT
TRBV7-8,few,TRBJ2-7,TRBD1,CASSLRTDRADEQYF,TGCGCCAGCAGTCTACGCACGGACAGGGCGGACGAGCAGTACTTC
TRBV6-6,NA,TRBJ1-1,NA,CASSYGGTRTEAFF,TGTGCCAGCAGTTATGGGGGGACTCGCACTGAAGCTTTCTTT
TRBV19,once,TRBJ1-1,TRBD1,CASTIWGQGTGTEAFF,TGTGCCAGTACTATTTGGGGACAGGGGACGGGGACTGAAGCTTTCTTT
TRBV30,NA,TRBJ1-2,NA,CAWTSGAGYGYTF,TGTGCCTGGACTTCAGGGGCGGGTTATGGCTACACCTTC